Below are 29 T cell receptor beta chains sequenced from a single sample in a study of T cell responses to AZD1222 COVID-19 vaccine. Some clones are missing from TCRdb's copy, which holds only in-frame ones; the method was immunoSEQ multiplex PCR. The table lists fewer than 200,000 clones, 94% of them singletons, with about 1.5% in the top ten. The sequencing used peripheral blood, collected 28 days after the second AZD1222 dose. The receptors stem from an adult who received the AZD1222 COVID-19 vaccine.

Here the CDR3 reads CASSEHMASGNTGELFF. The CDR3 coding sequence is TGTGCCAGCAGTGAACATATGGCTAGCGGGAACACCGGGGAGCTGTTTTTT. The V call is TRBV2, the J call TRBJ2-2; TRBD2 matches at 7 bases. V gave up 2 bases and J gave up 1 base; unmatched junction bases: 7. The CDR3 is made up of 17 amino acids. Germline CDR1 reads SNHLY; CDR2 reads FYNNEI.

The V and J genes are TRBV9 and TRBJ2-5, with 7 bases aligning to TRBD1. V lost 4 bases, J lost 4 bases, and 7 bases stayed unmatched. The CDR3 spans 14 residues. Germline V gives CDR1 SGDLS, CDR2 YYNGEE. The CDR3 region is CASSSGGDGETQYF. The CDR3 coding sequence is TGTGCCAGCAGCTCAGGGGGAGACGGAGAGACCCAGTACTTC.

The CDR3 spells CASTDVSRDQGRLLRNTEAFF. The CDR3 DNA is TGTGCCAGCACAGATGTGTCCCGCGATCAGGGTAGGCTCCTCCGAAACACTGAAGCTTTCTTT. The chain has TRBV9 and TRBJ1-1, with a tentative D call TRBD1 (5 bases). Germline CDR1 and CDR2: SGDLS and YYNGEE. V lost 6 bases and J 2 bases, leaving 35 bases between the germline ends. The CDR3 sequence is 21 residues long.

This chain joins TRBV2 and TRBJ2-3; 8 bases map to TRBD1. The J segment lost 3 bases and the V segment lost 5 bases, leaving 7 bases of the junction unmatched. The CDR3 contains 15 residues. Germline-derived CDR1 and CDR2 are SNHLY and FYNNEI. For the CDR3, the DNA is TGTGCCAGCAGTCCCACCAGGGGGCCGACAGATACGCAGTATTTT. Translation gives CASSPTRGPTDTQYF. Filled out from reference TRBV2 and TRBJ2-3, the complete variable domain reads EPEVTQTPSHQVTQMGQEVILRCVPISNHLYFYWYRQILGQKVEFLVSFYNNEISEKSEIFDDQFSVERPDGSNFTLKIRSTKLEDSAMYFCASSPTRGPTDTQYFGPGTRLTVL.

The chain recombines TRBV5-1 with TRBJ1-5; D gene uncertain. The CDR3 has 15 residues. Trimming pared 4 bases from V and 4 bases from J, leaving 15 bases between. Germline lookup yields CDR1 SGHRS and CDR2 YFSETQ. The CDR3 here is CASSLGDGYNQPQHF. In DNA, the CDR3 is TGCGCCAGCAGCCTCGGTGACGGCTATAATCAGCCCCAGCATTTT. Full variable domain (remainder filled in from reference TRBV5-1 and TRBJ1-5): KAGVTQTPRYLIKTRGQQVTLSCSPISGHRSVSWYQQTPGQGLQFLFEYFSETQRNKGNFPGRFSGRQFSNSRSEMNVSTLELGDSALYLCASSLGDGYNQPQHFGDGTRLSIL.

This sequence joins TRBV7-9 and TRBJ2-2; 15 positions match TRBD2. The trim removed 4 bases at V and 0 bases at J, leaving 3 bases unmatched. This CDR3 region has 18 residues. Germline loops: CDR1 SEHNR, CDR2 FQNEAQ (reference sequence). DNA for the CDR3: TGTGCCAGCAGCTGGACTAGCGGGAGGGCCTCGAACACCGGGGAGCTGTTTTTT. Protein sequence: CASSWTSGRASNTGELFF.

The rearrangement joins TRBV5-1 to TRBJ1-2; D remains unclear. Trimming removed 3 bases at V and 6 bases at J, with 9 bases between. The CDR3 loop spans 12 amino acids. Germline lookup yields CDR1 SGHRS and CDR2 YFSETQ. This CDR3 reads CASSSRADGYTF. Here the CDR3 DNA reads TGCGCCAGCAGCTCAAGGGCTGATGGCTACACCTTC.

This chain joins TRBV19 and TRBJ2-3; possibly TRBD2 for D (5 bases). The V gene's germline CDR1 is LNHDA and CDR2 SQIVND (reference sequence). The CDR3 extends over 13 amino acids. V was trimmed by 8 bases and J by 3 bases, leaving 12 bases between them. CDR3 residues: CASHQRITDTQYF. CDR3 nucleotide sequence: TGTGCCAGTCACCAGCGGATAACAGATACGCAGTATTTT.

For this clone: Other DNA sequences in the sample encode the same CDR3. V is TRBV7-3 and J is TRBJ2-1; 14 positions agree with TRBD2. The junction had 6 bases not matched to a gene; V was cut back by 5 bases and J by 9 bases. CDR3 length equals 15 residues. Germline V gene sequence: CDR1 SGHTA, CDR2 FQGTGA. The CDR3 protein is CASSPGLAGVGEQFF. The CDR3 DNA is TGTGCCAGCAGCCCGGGACTAGCGGGGGTCGGTGAGCAGTTCTTC.

The genes are TRBV28 and TRBJ2-3, with TRBD2 matching 15 bases. Germline V gene sequence: CDR1 MDHEN, CDR2 SYDVKM. CDR3 length: 17 amino acids. J lost 3 bases, V lost 4 bases, and 5 bases had no gene match. CDR3 sequence reads: CASSSGTSGRLTDTQYF. The CDR3 DNA is TGTGCCAGCAGTTCCGGGACTAGCGGGAGGCTGACAGATACGCAGTATTTT.

The V and J genes are TRBV7-2 and TRBJ2-2; 8 bases align to TRBD2. After removal of 3 bases from V and 3 bases from J, the junction contained 3 bases not matched to a gene. The CDR3 runs to 15 residues. Germline CDR1 reads SGHTA; CDR2 reads FQGNSA. CDR3: CASSLRGADTGELFF. The CDR3 DNA is TGTGCCAGCAGCTTGCGGGGGGCTGACACCGGGGAGCTGTTTTTT.

This chain joins TRBV7-3 and TRBJ2-1; D gene unclear. This CDR3 spans 15 amino acids. V dropped 5 bases and J dropped 0 bases, with 11 bases sitting between them. The germline V gene encodes CDR1 SGHTA and CDR2 FQGTGA. CDR3: CASSPSRSSYNEQFF. CDR3 nucleotides: TGTGCCAGCAGCCCCTCCCGGAGCTCCTACAATGAGCAGTTCTTC. The variable domain in full, completed from reference TRBV7-3 and TRBJ2-1, reads GAGVSQTPSNKVTEKGKYVELRCDPISGHTALYWYRQSLGQGPEFLIYFQGTGAADDSGLPNDRFFAVRPEGSVSTLKIQRTERGDSAVYLCASSPSRSSYNEQFFGPGTRLTVL.

CDR3 amino acids: CASSERQGGSNSPLHF. For the CDR3, the DNA is TGCGCCAGCAGCGAAAGACAGGGTGGAAGTAATTCACCCCTCCACTTT. The J gene is TRBJ1-6, the V gene TRBV5-1; 7 bases agree with TRBD1. CDR3 length: 16 amino acids. Per germline, CDR1 SGHRS and CDR2 YFSETQ. V lost 4 bases and J lost 6; bases outside the gene matches: 10.

This clone was seen only a few times. J is TRBJ1-1 and V is TRBV6-5, with TRBD1 matching 7 bases. Trimming at V came to 8 bases and at J to 6 bases, leaving 3 bases not matched to a gene. The V gene's germline CDR1 is MNHEY and CDR2 SVGAGI. The CDR3 is 11 residues long. CDR3 bases: TGTGCCAGCGGCAGGGGGGCTGAAGCTTTCTTT. Translated, it gives CASGRGAEAFF.

The rearrangement joins TRBV27 to TRBJ1-1; D is uncertain. Germline lookup yields CDR1 MNHEY and CDR2 SMNVEV (reference sequence). V was shortened by 8 bases and J by 0 bases, with 7 bases between the two germline ends. This CDR3 has 12 amino acids. CDR3 bases: TGTGCCAGCGGGTCGCTGAACACTGAAGCTTTCTTT. Amino acid sequence: CASGSLNTEAFF.

This chain joins TRBV11-3 and TRBJ2-3; a weak D match, TRBD2 (5 bases). Between the trimmed V and J ends, which lost 2 bases and 7 bases, there was a span of 10 bases. The germline gives CDR1 SGHNT, CDR2 YENEEA. The CDR3 totals 13 residues. CDR3: CASSLRGLHTQYF. For the CDR3, the DNA is TGTGCCAGCAGCTTACGAGGGCTCCATACGCAGTATTTT.

The chain carries TRBV30 and TRBJ1-1, with TRBD1 matching over 9 bases. Germline values: CDR1 GTSNPN, CDR2 SVGIG (reference sequence). The CDR3 spans 13 residues. V trimming: 5 bases; J trimming: 1 base; junction bases outside the gene matches: 2. CDR3 loop: CAWGTGRNTEAFF. The CDR3 nucleotides read TGTGCCTGGGGGACAGGGAGGAACACTGAAGCTTTCTTT.

In this sample, this clone turned up a few times. The chain carries TRBV4-3 and TRBJ1-2; 7 bases are a match to TRBD1. This CDR3 comprises 14 residues. The trim removed 3 bases at V and 5 bases at J, leaving 6 bases unmatched. Germline CDR1 reads LGHNA; CDR2 reads YSLEER. The CDR3 spells CASSHRRDSYGYTF. CDR3 nucleotides: TGCGCCAGCAGCCACCGCCGGGACAGTTATGGCTACACCTTC.

The chain recombines TRBV7-9 with TRBJ1-4; no definite D call. This CDR3 has 14 amino acids. Trimming left V 2 bases short and J 4 bases short, with 8 bases between. Germline CDR1 is SEHNR and CDR2 is FQNEAQ (reference sequence). CDR3 bases: TGTGCCAGCAGCTTAAGACAAATTAATGAAAAACTGTTTTTT. It is translated as CASSLRQINEKLFF.

V and J are TRBV3-1 (or the pseudogene TRBV3-2) and TRBJ2-1, with TRBD2 matching 14 bases. J gave up 4 bases and V 5 bases, and 13 bases lay outside the gene matches. The V gene's germline CDR1 is LGHDT and CDR2 YNNKEL (reference sequence). The CDR3 sequence is 19 residues long. CDR3 sequence (DNA): TGTGCCAGCAGCGGCACTCCCGGGACTAGCGGGAGAGGGTACAATGAGCAGTTCTTC. Translating it yields CASSGTPGTSGRGYNEQFF.

V is TRBV14 and J is TRBJ2-3; the D is unclear. CDR3 length: 13 amino acids. Trimming pared 4 bases from V and 0 bases from J, leaving 5 bases between. The V gene's germline CDR1 is SGHDN and CDR2 FVKESK. CDR3 sequence reads: CASSRFSTDTQYF. CDR3 in DNA: TGTGCCAGCAGCCGGTTTAGCACAGATACGCAGTATTTT.

Turning to this clone: The CDR3 does not end in the conserved phenylalanine or tryptophan, so this is likely a read error. No DNA is shown, since the ends of the CDR3 on it are uncertain; the CDR3 is the one TCRdb lists. The CDR3 loop is CASSRPKTGKKQPQHL. The chain joins TRBV21-1 to TRBJ1-5; TRBD1 is the table's D call and was not checked against the DNA. TRBV21-1 is a known pseudogene. The CDR3 is made up of 16 amino acids, end residues included.

The chain combines TRBV28 with TRBJ2-7; D is unclear. The ends were cut back, 7 bases at V and 0 bases at J, with 7 bases in the middle. CDR3 length equals 12 residues. Per germline, CDR1 MDHEN and CDR2 SYDVKM. The CDR3 loop is CASIGNSYEQYF. The DNA for the CDR3 is TGTGCCAGCATCGGAAACTCCTACGAGCAGTACTTC.

The chain couples TRBV7-3 to TRBJ2-5; D is perhaps TRBD1 (6 bases). Trimming took 1 base from V and 5 from J, leaving 11 bases between them. Germline assignment: CDR1 SGHTA and CDR2 FQGTGA. There are 14 residues in the CDR3. CDR3: CASSLNGRGETQYF. The CDR3 DNA reads as TGTGCCAGCAGCTTAAATGGCAGGGGTGAGACCCAGTACTTC.

The chain recombines TRBV11-2 with TRBJ2-4, with D possibly being TRBD2 (5 bases). The germline gives CDR1 SGHAT, CDR2 FQNNGV. The CDR3 length is 18 residues. V dropped 5 bases and J dropped 0 bases, with 20 bases sitting between them. The CDR3 bases are TGTGCCAGCAGCCTCCTTGGGAGCGGCATACTAGCCAAAAACATTCAGTACTTC. Its protein is CASSLLGSGILAKNIQYF.

This clone came up once. The chain recombines TRBV28 with TRBJ2-7, with no clear D. Trimming removed 4 bases from V and 2 bases from J, with 12 bases in between. Germline CDR1 reads MDHEN; CDR2 reads SYDVKM. This CDR3 has 14 amino acids. The CDR3 spells CASSSSYPTYEQYF. The CDR3 coding sequence is TGTGCCAGCAGTTCGTCCTACCCCACCTACGAGCAGTACTTC. The full variable domain, in which reference TRBV28 and TRBJ2-7 provide the parts outside the CDR3, is DVKVTQSSRYLVKRTGEKVFLECVQDMDHENMFWYRQDPGLGLRLIYFSYDVKMKEKGDIPEGYSVSREKKERFSLILESASTNQTSMYLCASSSSYPTYEQYFGPGTRLTVT.

The rearrangement uses TRBV29-1 and TRBJ1-2, with TRBD1 matching 11 bases. With 7 bases clipped from V and 0 bases from J, the junction kept 13 bases outside the gene matches. Germline V gene data show CDR1 as SQVTM and CDR2 as ANQGSEA. This CDR3 region has 17 residues. In DNA, the CDR3 is TGCAGCGCACCGGGACAGGGGGTGTCATCGTCTAACTATGGCTACACCTTC. Protein sequence: CSAPGQGVSSSNYGYTF.

About this clone: The same CDR3 is also encoded by other DNA sequences in this sample. The chain links TRBV5-1 to TRBJ2-7; D uncertain. Deletions cut 2 bases from V and 2 bases from J, with 11 bases between. This CDR3 is built from 14 residues. Germline V gene data show CDR1 as SGHRS and CDR2 as YFSETQ. The CDR3 region is CASSLELSPYEQYF. The DNA of the CDR3 is TGCGCCAGCAGCTTAGAGTTAAGTCCCTACGAGCAGTACTTC.

This rearrangement joins TRBV4-1 to TRBJ1-6; D unresolved. This CDR3 has 13 amino acids. CDR1 is MGHRA, CDR2 YSYEKL, per germline. The V end lost 1 base, the J end lost 8 bases, and 6 bases lay between the germline ends. The DNA for the CDR3 is TGCGCCAGCAGCCAAGTTCTTTATTCACCCCTCCACTTT. This translates into CASSQVLYSPLHF.